This T cell receptor beta chain is from a study of stem cell transplantation in POMP-related autoinflammatory disease (dated by TCRdb to the early 2020s). With respect to the entire study: According to the study's hypothesis, the TRB repertoire gets skewed because defective thymoproteasomes impair MHC class I-dependent CD8+ T-cell differentiation and positive selection. After transplant, DNA chimerism analysis showed 100% donor engraftment of neutrophils and platelets through one year. High-throughput TRB sequencing assessed how POMP deficiency affects T-cell receptor beta repertoire diversity and CDR3 characteristics. Prior to transplant, the patients had CD4+ naive T-cell skewing, low CD8+ T-cell proportions, and decreased T-cell cytokine secretion. Results the study describes overall, beyond this receptor: In PRAID patients, the trend toward lower diversity and increased clonality reached statistical significance only for regulatory T cells. Across all analyzed T-cell subsets, PRAID patients tended toward lower TRB diversity and higher clonality. The number of unique TRB V-J gene pairings was restricted in PRAID patients.

This specimen's time point label, per the study, means: after hematopoietic stem cell transplant. PRAID was a condition in which autoinflammation came alongside prominent immunodeficiency. T-cell subsets (conventional T cells, CD8+ T cells, regulatory T cells, T follicular helper cells) were sorted before TRB sequencing. Including cysteine and phenylalanine, the CDR3 has 15 amino acids. The read is trimmed to its CDR3 DNA, 45 bases read in frame from base 1. Based on the germline V gene, the CDR1 and CDR2 sequences are MNHEY and SVGEGT. V loses 4 bases, J loses 6 bases, and the germline ends lie 15 bases apart. Libraries were made using the immunoSEQ multiplex PCR assay. In the paper's pipeline: Repertoire diversity was quantified with Shannon entropy, accounting for clonal size distribution. Clonotype distribution inequality was measured with the Gini-Simpson index (Simpson_1-D). Entries here come from immuneACCESS through TCRdb and include only in-frame sequences with V and J called. Some clones fail to appear in such tables; in the studies checked, an unresolved V gene covers under half of the shortfall, and the cause of the remainder is unknown. That table gives V, J and clone size, and the DNA gave D and trimming. The sample includes some 70,000 clones, with under 95% observed a single time. About 0.66% of the sample goes to the ten largest clones.

To note about this clone: Its antigen is unknown. Base qualities are not provided; no much larger clone lies one nucleotide away.

The chain is made from TRBV6-2 or TRBV6-3 and TRBJ2-2; the D gene assignment is ambiguous. This TCR was sampled from a human patient with POMP-related autoinflammation and immune dysregulation (PRAID). A transplant means some T cells may be of graft donor rather than patient origin. The specimen was CD4+ T cells from PBMCs, collected after stem cell transplantation. The CDR3 protein: CASSSRIPLAGELFF. The DNA sequence is TGTGCCAGCAGTTCTAGAATTCCGTTGGCCGGGGAGCTGTTTTTT.